A single sample is the source of the 26 T cell receptor beta chains below, sequenced in a study of T cell responses to AZD1222 COVID-19 vaccine. Assay used: immunoSEQ multiplex PCR; TCRdb lists only in-frame clones, some missing. The sample lists some 100,000 clones; around 87% were seen once. The sample consisted of peripheral blood, taken on day 0 of MenACWY control vaccination. These receptors were taken from an adult in good health.

The V and J genes are TRBV7-9 and TRBJ2-1; D not certain. Looked up from germline, CDR1 is SEHNR and CDR2 is FQNEAQ (reference sequence). V lost 3 bases and J lost 5, with 8 bases in between. The CDR3 runs 13 residues. The CDR3 loop is CASSLRENNEQFF. The CDR3 DNA is TGTGCCAGCAGCTTGAGAGAGAACAATGAGCAGTTCTTC. The whole variable domain, remainder taken from reference TRBV7-9 and TRBJ2-1, is DTGVSQNPRHKITKRGQNVTFRCDPISEHNRLYWYRQTLGQGPEFLTYFQNEAQLEKSRLLSDRFSAERPKGSFSTLEIQRTEQGDSAMYLCASSLRENNEQFFGPGTRLTVL.

This chain uses TRBV25-1 with TRBJ1-1; a possible D gene is TRBD1 (6 bases). V lost 8 bases and J 1 base, leaving 14 bases between the germline ends. The germline CDR1 and CDR2 sequences are MGHDK and SYGVNS. The CDR3 covers 14 residues. The CDR3 nucleotides read TGTGCCAGCTTACAGGGACACACGAACACTGAAGCTTTCTTT. Its translation is CASLQGHTNTEAFF.

The chain recombines TRBV5-1 with TRBJ2-1, with D perhaps assigned TRBD1 or TRBD2 (5 bases each). The CDR3 runs to 16 residues. Trimming stripped 3 bases from V and 7 bases from J, with 20 bases between. Germline lookup yields CDR1 SGHRS and CDR2 YFSETQ. CDR3 DNA: TGCGCCAGCAGCTGGATTACCGGGACGGGTGGTAATGAGCAGTTCTTC. Protein sequence: CASSWITGTGGNEQFF.

CDR3 residues: CASSQEGRQPQHF. The CDR3 coding sequence is TGCGCCAGCAGCCAGGAGGGACGGCAGCCCCAGCATTTT. V usage is TRBV4-1 and J usage is TRBJ1-5; TRBD1 might be the D (5 bases). This CDR3 is 13 amino acids long. CDR1 and CDR2 (germline): MGHRA, YSYEKL. The germline V and J ends were trimmed by 3 bases and 7 bases, with 10 bases remaining between them.

V usage is TRBV15 and J usage is TRBJ2-1; possibly TRBD2 for D (5 bases). CDR3 length: 14 amino acids. Per the germline V gene, CDR1 is LNHNV and CDR2 is YYDKDF (reference sequence). Trimming removed 3 bases from V and 3 bases from J, with 9 bases in between. CDR3 in DNA: TGTGCCACCAGCAGGGCCGGGATCTACAATGAGCAGTTCTTC. Its translation: CATSRAGIYNEQFF.

The chain joins TRBV7-2 to TRBJ1-6; D might be TRBD1 (5 bases). CDR3 length equals 16 residues. V dropped 4 bases and J dropped 5 bases, with 15 bases sitting between them. The germline gives CDR1 SGHTA, CDR2 FQGNSA. CDR3 in amino acids: CASSSYGQGDNSPLHF. The CDR3 DNA is TGTGCCAGCAGCTCGTACGGGCAGGGCGATAATTCACCCCTCCACTTT.

V usage is TRBV19 and J usage is TRBJ1-6; no firm D call. V lost 6 bases to trimming and J lost 4 bases, with 4 bases between them. CDR1 LNHDA and CDR2 SQIVND come from the germline V gene (reference sequence). The CDR3 is made up of 12 amino acids. The CDR3 DNA is TGTGCCAGTAGCCAGTATAATTCACCCCTCCACTTT. Its protein product is CASSQYNSPLHF. Looking up the rest from reference TRBV19 and TRBJ1-6 gives the full variable domain: DGGITQSPKYLFRKEGQNVTLSCEQNLNHDAMYWYRQDPGQGLRLIYYSQIVNDFQKGDIAEGYSVSREKKESFPLTVTSAQKNPTAFYLCASSQYNSPLHFGNGTRLTVT.

The chain is built from TRBV12-3 or TRBV12-4 and TRBJ1-2, with D uncertain. V was clipped by 7 bases and J by 8 bases, with 17 bases between them. This CDR3 is built from 13 residues. The CDR3 reads CASTFTYEDGYTF. For the CDR3, the DNA is TGTGCCAGCACCTTCACGTACGAGGACGGCTACACCTTC.

The chain combines TRBV3-1 (or the pseudogene TRBV3-2) with TRBJ1-1; perhaps TRBD1 as D (6 bases). Germline V gives CDR1 LGHDT, CDR2 YNNKEL (reference sequence). Trimming pared 3 bases from V and 7 bases from J, leaving 9 bases between. CDR3 length: 12 residues. CDR3 nucleotide sequence: TGTGCCAGCAGCCAGGCACAGGGTGAAGCTTTCTTT. It translates to CASSQAQGEAFF.

This CDR3 reads CASSKGKESQPQHF. As DNA, the CDR3 is TGTGCCAGCAGTAAGGGGAAGGAAAGTCAGCCCCAGCATTTT. The rearrangement joins TRBV27 to TRBJ1-5; a weak D match, TRBD1 (5 bases). Trimming stripped 5 bases from V and 6 bases from J, with 14 bases between. CDR3 length equals 14 residues. Germline V lookup: CDR1 MNHEY, CDR2 SMNVEV (reference sequence).

This clone was detected only once. This chain connects TRBV28 to TRBJ1-4; D remains unclear. The CDR3 extends over 14 amino acids. CDR1 MDHEN and CDR2 SYDVKM come from the germline V gene. V lost 5 bases and J 2 bases, leaving 9 bases between the germline ends. The CDR3 reads CASSTPSTNEKLFF. In DNA form, the CDR3 reads TGTGCCAGCAGTACGCCGTCGACTAATGAAAAACTGTTTTTT.

This sequence joins TRBV2 and TRBJ1-2; 8 bases agree with TRBD1. Germline values: CDR1 SNHLY, CDR2 FYNNEI. The J segment lost 6 bases and the V segment lost 7 bases, leaving 4 bases of the junction unmatched. The CDR3 length is 12 residues. The CDR3 nucleotides read TGTGCCAGCACCCCGACAGGGGATGGCTACACCTTC. This encodes CASTPTGDGYTF. Full variable domain (missing parts from reference TRBV2 and TRBJ1-2): EPEVTQTPSHQVTQMGQEVILRCVPISNHLYFYWYRQILGQKVEFLVSFYNNEISEKSEIFDDQFSVERPDGSNFTLKIRSTKLEDSAMYFCASTPTGDGYTFGSGTRLTVV.

This clone was counted between two and nine times. The genes are TRBV12-3 or TRBV12-4 and TRBJ1-1; D is perhaps TRBD1 (6 bases). Trimming removed 2 bases from V and 10 bases from J, with 11 bases in between. The CDR3 has 12 amino acids. CDR3 in amino acids: CASSLTTGRAFF. The CDR3 DNA follows: TGTGCCAGCAGTTTAACCACAGGGAGAGCTTTCTTT.

This clone has a single count. The rearrangement joins TRBV7-9 to TRBJ2-7, with 7 bases aligning to TRBD2. Germline CDR1 SEHNR, CDR2 FQNEAQ (reference sequence). The CDR3 sequence is 15 residues long. With 1 base clipped from V and 1 base from J, the junction kept 4 bases outside the gene matches. DNA of the CDR3: TGTGCCAGCAGCTTAGATGCGGGAGTGTCCTACGAGCAGTACTTC. Amino acid sequence: CASSLDAGVSYEQYF.

This clone was seen a single time. V usage is TRBV6-6 and J usage is TRBJ1-4, with TRBD1 matching 9 bases. V dropped 6 bases and J dropped 8; count of bases not matched to a gene: 7. Germline CDR1 reads MNHNY; CDR2 reads SVGAGI (reference sequence). This CDR3 contains 14 residues. Here the CDR3 reads CASSPQGAFEKLFF. The CDR3 DNA follows: TGTGCCAGCAGCCCACAGGGGGCGTTCGAAAAACTGTTTTTT.

V gene TRBV3-1 (or the pseudogene TRBV3-2) combines with J gene TRBJ1-1, with 10 positions matching TRBD1. The germline V gene has CDR1 LGHDT and CDR2 YNNKEL (reference sequence). V shed 4 bases, J shed 3 bases, and the junction held 2 bases outside the gene matches. The CDR3 spans 14 residues. CDR3 in amino acids: CASSRDRGDTEAFF. The CDR3 DNA is TGTGCCAGCAGCCGGGACAGGGGCGACACTGAAGCTTTCTTT.

The chain links TRBV28 to TRBJ2-5; 8 positions match TRBD2. This CDR3 has 14 residues. Germline V gene lookup returns CDR1 MDHEN and CDR2 SYDVKM. The ends lost 6 bases at V and 7 bases at J; junction bases unmatched: 10. This CDR3 reads CASSVGGASVTQYF. The CDR3 DNA follows: TGTGCCAGCAGCGTCGGGGGGGCTAGTGTGACCCAGTACTTC.

This sequence joins TRBV5-1 and TRBJ2-7, with D uncertain. CDR3 length equals 13 residues. Germline CDR1 SGHRS, CDR2 YFSETQ. Trimming removed 0 bases from V and 3 bases from J, with 7 bases in between. The CDR3 sequence is CASSLGTYYEQYF. CDR3 coding DNA: TGCGCCAGCAGCTTGGGGACCTACTACGAGCAGTACTTC.

The chain recombines TRBV6-2 or TRBV6-3 with TRBJ2-7; the D is unclear. The ends were cut back, 2 bases at V and 4 bases at J, with 21 bases in the middle. Per germline, CDR1 MNHEY and CDR2 SVGEGT. CDR3 length: 17 residues. The CDR3 sequence: CASSYRGPSNSVYEQYF. The CDR3 DNA sequence: TGTGCCAGCAGTTACCGAGGCCCGAGCAACAGTGTTTACGAGCAGTACTTC.

A few counts support this clone. The chain is built from TRBV7-9 and TRBJ2-7; 8 positions agree with TRBD2. The CDR3 loop spans 16 amino acids. The V gene end was trimmed by 0 bases and the J gene end by 5 bases; junction bases not matched to a gene: 9. Germline V gene data show CDR1 as SEHNR and CDR2 as FQNEAQ (reference sequence). CDR3 protein: CASSLAAGDTRHEQYF. The DNA for the CDR3 is TGTGCCAGCAGCTTAGCAGCGGGGGACACCCGGCACGAGCAGTACTTC.

V gene TRBV24-1 combines with J gene TRBJ2-7; perhaps TRBD1 as D (6 bases). V was shortened by 8 bases and J by 4 bases, with 20 bases between the two germline ends. CDR1 and CDR2 from the germline V gene are KGHDR and SFDVKD. The CDR3 runs to 15 residues. CDR3 bases: TGTGCCACCACAACCACAGGGCTCTGGGGGTACGAGCAGTACTTC. It yields the protein CATTTTGLWGYEQYF.

This chain uses TRBV20-1 with TRBJ2-5; the D is unclear. The V gene's germline CDR1 is DFQATT and CDR2 SNEGSKA (reference sequence). V lost 4 bases and J 5 bases, leaving 5 bases between the germline ends. CDR3 length: 10 residues. CDR3: CSAKSETQYF. CDR3 sequence (DNA): TGCAGTGCTAAGTCCGAGACCCAGTACTTC.

V is TRBV5-1 and J is TRBJ2-2; D gene ambiguous. With 1 base removed from V and 1 base from J, the gap between germline ends came to 5 bases. The CDR3 runs to 14 residues. Germline CDR1 SGHRS, CDR2 YFSETQ. Here the CDR3 DNA reads TGCGCCAGCAGCTTGACACTGAACACCGGGGAGCTGTTTTTT. It yields the protein CASSLTLNTGELFF.

The chain joins TRBV5-1 to TRBJ2-7, with 8 positions matching TRBD1. Germline V gene data show CDR1 as SGHRS and CDR2 as YFSETQ. CDR3 length: 15 amino acids. The trim removed 3 bases at V and 0 bases at J, leaving 5 bases unmatched. This chain's CDR3 is CASSYGTGFSYEQYF. The CDR3 DNA is TGCGCCAGCAGCTATGGGACAGGTTTCTCCTACGAGCAGTACTTC.

This clone was picked up one time. This rearrangement joins TRBV27 to TRBJ2-7; the D is unclear. Germline values: CDR1 MNHEY, CDR2 SMNVEV (reference sequence). V gave up 3 bases and J gave up 2 bases, with 8 bases separating them. The CDR3 extends over 13 amino acids. CDR3 sequence: CASSLLGTYEQYF. The CDR3 bases are TGTGCCAGCAGTTTGCTCGGAACCTACGAGCAGTACTTC.

The J gene is TRBJ2-2, the V gene TRBV5-6; perhaps TRBD1 as D (6 bases). This CDR3 is built from 15 residues. Trimming cost V 0 bases and J 2 bases, with 8 bases left between them. Per germline, CDR1 SGHDT and CDR2 YYEEEE. Written as DNA, the CDR3 is TGTGCCAGCAGCTTGGGGACAGTAAACACCGGGGAGCTGTTTTTT. It encodes CASSLGTVNTGELFF.